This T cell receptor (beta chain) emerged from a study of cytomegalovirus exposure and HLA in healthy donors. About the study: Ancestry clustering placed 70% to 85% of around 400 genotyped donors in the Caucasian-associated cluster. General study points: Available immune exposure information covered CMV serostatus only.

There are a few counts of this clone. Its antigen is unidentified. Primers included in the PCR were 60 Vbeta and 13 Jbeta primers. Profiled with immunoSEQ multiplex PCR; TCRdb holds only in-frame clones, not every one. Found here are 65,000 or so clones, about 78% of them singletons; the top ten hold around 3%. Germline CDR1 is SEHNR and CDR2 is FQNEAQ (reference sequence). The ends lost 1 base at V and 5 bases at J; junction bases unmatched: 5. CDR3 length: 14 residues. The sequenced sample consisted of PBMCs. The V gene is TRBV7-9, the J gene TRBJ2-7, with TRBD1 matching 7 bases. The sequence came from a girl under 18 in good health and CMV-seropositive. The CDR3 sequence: CASSLVNRGHEQYF. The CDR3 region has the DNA TGTGCCAGCAGCTTAGTGAACAGGGGCCACGAGCAGTACTTC.